This passage covers 30 T cell receptor beta chains from one sample sequenced in a study of T cell responses to AZD1222 COVID-19 vaccine. Profiled with immunoSEQ multiplex PCR; TCRdb holds only in-frame clones, not every one. The top ten hold around 7% of the sample, which has around 99,000 clones, roughly nine tenths seen once. The sequenced sample was peripheral blood, obtained on day 0 of AZD1222 vaccination. These receptors all come from an adult in good health.

In this sample, this clone turned up a few times. The chain couples TRBV6-6 to TRBJ2-3; TRBD1 matches at 8 bases. CDR3 length equals 14 residues. Losses at the gene ends were 8 bases for V and 2 bases for J; bases not matched to a gene: 6. CDR1 is MNHNY and CDR2 is SVGAGI in the germline V gene (reference sequence). The CDR3 reads CASARGQATDTQYF. The CDR3 bases are TGTGCCAGCGCCCGGGGACAGGCCACAGATACGCAGTATTTT.

The CDR3 loop reads CASSPRGHLNTEAFF. The CDR3, as DNA: TGTGCCAGCAGCCCCAGGGGACACCTGAACACTGAAGCTTTCTTT. This chain uses TRBV3-1 (or the pseudogene TRBV3-2) with TRBJ1-1; D possibly corresponds to TRBD1 (6 bases). CDR1 is LGHDT and CDR2 is YNNKEL in the germline V gene (reference sequence). The ends were cut back, 4 bases at V and 0 bases at J, with 12 bases in the middle. This CDR3 has 15 residues.

The chain joins TRBV3-1 (or the pseudogene TRBV3-2) to TRBJ1-4; 9 positions match TRBD1. Germline V gene lookup returns CDR1 LGHDT and CDR2 YNNKEL (reference sequence). J was trimmed by 6 bases and V by 1 base; bases with no gene match: 12. The CDR3 consists of 18 residues. The CDR3 spells CASSQVGWDRDEYEKLFF. The DNA for the CDR3 is TGTGCCAGCAGCCAAGTAGGCTGGGACAGGGACGAATATGAAAAACTGTTTTTT.

The gene calls are TRBV4-1 and TRBJ2-5, with 12 positions matching TRBD2. This CDR3 is 16 amino acids long. Unmatched junction bases numbered 1, after V lost 2 bases and J lost 0 bases. Germline V gene data show CDR1 as MGHRA and CDR2 as YSYEKL. The CDR3 DNA sequence: TGCGCCAGCAGCCAAACTAGCGGGAGGTACCAAGAGACCCAGTACTTC. Translation gives CASSQTSGRYQETQYF.

This chain links TRBV7-9 with TRBJ1-4; a possible D gene is TRBD1 (5 bases). This CDR3 has 18 amino acids. V was clipped by 7 bases and J by 8 bases, with 29 bases between them. Per the germline V gene, CDR1 is SEHNR and CDR2 is FQNEAQ (reference sequence). In DNA form, the CDR3 reads TGTGCCAGCACCCAGAGCGGGACTCACCTCATCTTTGGGGAAAAACTGTTTTTT. Encoded protein: CASTQSGTHLIFGEKLFF.

This sequence joins TRBV12-3 or TRBV12-4 and TRBJ1-2; D uncertain. V gave up 8 bases and J gave up 2 bases, with 12 bases separating them. The length of the CDR3 is 13 residues. Here the CDR3 reads CASGFMGNYGYTF. CDR3 bases: TGTGCCAGCGGCTTTATGGGGAACTATGGCTACACCTTC.

This rearrangement joins TRBV5-1 to TRBJ2-1; 9 bases line up with TRBD1. Germline CDR1 reads SGHRS; CDR2 reads YFSETQ. V dropped 5 bases and J dropped 0; count of bases not matched to a gene: 9. CDR3 length: 17 amino acids. The CDR3 sequence: CASRSDRGDSSYNEQFF. CDR3 DNA sequence: TGCGCCAGCAGGTCGGACAGGGGCGATAGCTCCTACAATGAGCAGTTCTTC.

This clone is a singleton in its sample. This chain joins TRBV7-9 and TRBJ2-7; TRBD2 agrees at 7 bases. Germline values: CDR1 SEHNR, CDR2 FQNEAQ (reference sequence). J was trimmed by 4 bases and V by 9 bases; bases with no gene match: 9. This CDR3 has 13 residues. CDR3 sequence: CASSPSGSYEQYF. DNA for the CDR3: TGTGCCAGTTCCCCTAGCGGATCTTACGAGCAGTACTTC.

V usage is TRBV19 and J usage is TRBJ2-2; D possibly corresponds to TRBD1 (6 bases). V was cut by 5 bases and J by 4 bases, with 11 bases left in between. This CDR3 contains 14 residues. Germline CDR1 is LNHDA and CDR2 is SQIVND (reference sequence). The CDR3 loop reads CASSLQGITGELFF. CDR3 nucleotides: TGTGCCAGTAGTTTACAGGGTATCACCGGGGAGCTGTTTTTT.

This clone was detected once. The V gene is TRBV19, the J gene TRBJ2-2, with TRBD1 identical over 8 bases. Germline CDR1 is LNHDA and CDR2 is SQIVND (reference sequence). The CDR3 contains 15 residues. The V gene end was trimmed by 9 bases and the J gene end by 7 bases; junction bases not matched to a gene: 13. The CDR3 is CASRSQGARVGELFF. The DNA for the CDR3 is TGTGCCAGCCGCTCCCAGGGGGCACGAGTCGGGGAGCTGTTTTTT.

This chain uses TRBV18 with TRBJ2-1; 9 positions agree with TRBD2. The junction had 4 bases not matched to a gene; V was cut back by 2 bases and J by 5 bases. The germline gives CDR1 KGHSH, CDR2 LQKENI. The CDR3 has 15 residues. The CDR3 loop reads CASSPTSGLNNEQFF. In DNA, the CDR3 is TGTGCCAGCTCACCAACTAGCGGGCTTAACAATGAGCAGTTCTTC.

The CDR3 reads CASSEGSTEAFF. As DNA, the CDR3 is TGTGCCAGTAGCGAGGGGAGCACTGAAGCTTTCTTT. V is TRBV19 and J is TRBJ1-1; possible D gene TRBD1, 5 bases. The germline V gene encodes CDR1 LNHDA and CDR2 SQIVND (reference sequence). Between the trimmed V and J ends, which lost 6 bases and 4 bases, there was a span of 9 bases. The CDR3 spans 12 residues.

For the CDR3, the DNA is TGTGCCAGCAGCCAACTACCCGACACTAACACCGGGGAGCTGTTTTTT. This encodes CASSQLPDTNTGELFF. This chain connects TRBV3-1 (or the pseudogene TRBV3-2) to TRBJ2-2; D not resolved. CDR3 length: 16 residues. Looked up from germline, CDR1 is LGHDT and CDR2 is YNNKEL (reference sequence). Trimming left V 2 bases short and J 2 bases short, with 12 bases between.

The J gene is TRBJ1-5, the V gene TRBV6-5; D is unresolved. Trimming left V 6 bases short and J 7 bases short, with 16 bases between. Germline CDR1 reads MNHEY; CDR2 reads SVGAGI. This CDR3 has 14 amino acids. CDR3 bases: TGTGCCAGCAGGCGTGGAGGGTTAGGACAGCCCCAGCATTTT. Residues: CASRRGGLGQPQHF.

The gene calls are TRBV5-5 and TRBJ1-3; perhaps TRBD1 as D (5 bases). CDR3 length: 16 residues. V shed 4 bases and J shed 2 bases, with 16 bases lying between them. Germline lookup yields CDR1 SGHKS and CDR2 YYEKEE (reference sequence). The CDR3 nucleotides are TGTGCCAGCAGCGCCCACCCCCAGGGCCCTGGAAACACCATATATTTT. This translates into CASSAHPQGPGNTIYF.

V is TRBV27 and J is TRBJ1-1; D is undetermined. The CDR3 has 14 residues. CDR1 is MNHEY, CDR2 SMNVEV, per germline (reference sequence). The ends were cut back, 5 bases at V and 4 bases at J, with 14 bases in the middle. CDR3 sequence (DNA): TGTGCCAGCAGTAGAGCCGACGGAATCACTGAAGCTTTCTTT. Translating gives CASSRADGITEAFF.

The V and J genes are TRBV21-1 and TRBJ2-7; the tabulated D call, TRBD1, remains unverified against the DNA. TRBV21-1 is a pseudogene locus. This CDR3 is 14 amino acids long. The CDR3 loop reads CASSRGTDSYEQYF. CDR3 nucleotide sequence: TGTGCCAGCAGTCGGGGGACAGACTCCTACGAGCAGTACTTC.

The chain recombines TRBV10-1 with TRBJ2-3; D perhaps matches TRBD1 (5 bases). There are 14 residues in the CDR3. The germline CDR1 and CDR2 sequences are WNHNN and SYGVQD (reference sequence). Trimming left V 2 bases short and J 1 base short, with 7 bases between. The CDR3 sequence: CASSEGAGTDTQYF. CDR3 bases: TGCGCCAGCAGTGAGGGGGCAGGCACAGATACGCAGTATTTT.

The chain joins TRBV9 to TRBJ2-3; 10 nucleotides line up with TRBD2. Germline lookup yields CDR1 SGDLS and CDR2 YYNGEE. V trimming: 2 bases; J trimming: 1 base; junction bases outside the gene matches: 4. This CDR3 has 16 residues. CDR3 sequence (DNA): TGTGCCAGCAGCGTCTCAGGGACTAGCGGCACAGATACGCAGTATTTT. Translating gives CASSVSGTSGTDTQYF.

V usage is TRBV12-3 or TRBV12-4 and J usage is TRBJ1-2, with 7 bases matching TRBD1. V dropped 7 bases and J dropped 7; count of bases not matched to a gene: 9. The CDR3 loop spans 13 amino acids. CDR3 protein: CASKSGQHLGYTF. As DNA, the CDR3 is TGTGCCAGCAAATCGGGACAGCACCTTGGCTACACCTTC.

The CDR3 sequence is CASSRQGGQPQHF. In DNA form, the CDR3 reads TGCGCCAGCAGCAGACAGGGCGGTCAGCCCCAGCATTTT. V gene TRBV4-3 combines with J gene TRBJ1-5, with 7 nucleotides matching TRBD1. The length of the CDR3 is 13 residues. The V gene end was trimmed by 5 bases and the J gene end by 6 bases; junction bases not matched to a gene: 4. Germline V gives CDR1 LGHNA, CDR2 YSLEER.

The chain is built from TRBV18 and TRBJ1-4, with 7 bases lining up with TRBD1. The CDR3 extends over 15 amino acids. Unmatched junction bases numbered 12, after V lost 2 bases and J lost 12 bases. Germline V gene data show CDR1 as KGHSH and CDR2 as LQKENI. CDR3: CASSPWDSPGQELFF. The DNA for the CDR3 is TGTGCCAGCTCACCATGGGACAGCCCCGGGCAGGAACTGTTTTTT.

This chain links TRBV7-8 with TRBJ2-7; D possibly corresponds to TRBD1 (6 bases). The CDR3 contains 15 residues. Germline loops: CDR1 SGHVS, CDR2 FQNEAQ. V shed 5 bases and J shed 2 bases, with 16 bases lying between them. CDR3 amino acids: CASSVYKGVAYEQYF. The CDR3 DNA is TGTGCCAGCAGCGTATACAAGGGGGTGGCCTACGAGCAGTACTTC.

Only a few counts were recorded for this clone. The chain has TRBV6-6 and TRBJ2-7; 10 bases line up with TRBD1. Germline lookup yields CDR1 MNHNY and CDR2 SVGAGI (reference sequence). The CDR3 length is 13 residues. V gave up 6 bases and J gave up 6 bases; unmatched junction bases: 5. The CDR3 here is CASSDRGPSEQYF. CDR3 nucleotides: TGTGCCAGCAGCGACAGGGGGCCCTCCGAGCAGTACTTC.

The J gene is TRBJ2-7, the V gene TRBV5-1; 12 bases map to TRBD1. CDR1 and CDR2 from the germline V gene are SGHRS and YFSETQ. The ends lost 0 bases at V and 9 bases at J; junction bases unmatched: 4. The CDR3 is 14 residues long. As DNA, the CDR3 is TGCGCCAGCAGCTTGGCCGGGGACAGGGGGCGGCAGTACTTC. It specifies CASSLAGDRGRQYF.

The rearrangement links TRBV18 to TRBJ1-5; the D is unclear. The CDR3 has 17 amino acids. Deletions cut 2 bases from V and 1 base from J, with 15 bases between. Germline lookup yields CDR1 KGHSH and CDR2 LQKENI. CDR3 sequence reads: CASSPFTHSVSNQPQHF. As DNA, the CDR3 is TGTGCCAGCTCACCATTCACCCACAGCGTCAGCAATCAGCCCCAGCATTTT. Full variable domain (rest looked up from reference TRBV18 and TRBJ1-5): NAGVMQNPRHLVRRRGQEARLRCSPMKGHSHVYWYRQLPEEGLKFMVYLQKENIIDESGMPKERFSAEFPKEGPSILRIQQVVRGDSAAYFCASSPFTHSVSNQPQHFGDGTRLSIL.

The chain recombines TRBV6-6 with TRBJ1-5; the D is unclear. This CDR3 is built from 14 residues. Germline assignment: CDR1 MNHNY and CDR2 SVGAGI (reference sequence). Trimming stripped 2 bases from V and 2 bases from J, with 7 bases between. The DNA for the CDR3 is TGTGCCAGCAGTTACGAACGGGGCAATCAGCCCCAGCATTTT. Its translation: CASSYERGNQPQHF.

The V call is TRBV3-1 (or the pseudogene TRBV3-2), the J call TRBJ1-2; D perhaps matches TRBD1 (5 bases). This CDR3 spans 13 amino acids. V lost 1 base and J 7 bases, leaving 10 bases between the germline ends. The germline gives CDR1 LGHDT, CDR2 YNNKEL (reference sequence). The CDR3 DNA sequence: TGTGCCAGCAGCCAAGCAGGGTTGGGTGGCTACACCTTC. This translates into CASSQAGLGGYTF.

The chain carries TRBV5-1 and TRBJ1-5; D gene ambiguous. Trimming stripped 5 bases from V and 6 bases from J, with 15 bases between. The germline V gene has CDR1 SGHRS and CDR2 YFSETQ. The CDR3 runs 14 residues. As DNA, the CDR3 is TGCGCCAGCAGAGGAGGTTGGGCGGGTCAGCCCCAGCATTTT. Protein product: CASRGGWAGQPQHF.

The gene calls are TRBV12-3 or TRBV12-4 and TRBJ1-4; maybe TRBD1 (5 bases). Between the trimmed V and J ends, which lost 6 bases and 9 bases, there was a span of 14 bases. This CDR3 contains 13 residues. The CDR3 DNA sequence: TGTGCCAGCAGGCTAGTGGCAGGGAAAAAACTGTTTTTT. Encoded protein: CASRLVAGKKLFF.